This T cell receptor beta chain derives from a study of cytomegalovirus exposure and HLA in healthy donors. The PCR was carried out with 60 Vbeta primers and 13 Jbeta primers. Clones were read by immunoSEQ multiplex PCR, and TCRdb kept only the in-frame ones, dropping some. The table lists 150,000 to 200,000 clones, roughly 80% of them singletons. Germline V lookup: CDR1 LGHNA, CDR2 YNFKEQ. The CDR3 covers 15 residues. Losses at the gene ends were 4 bases for V and 7 bases for J; bases not matched to a gene: 9. The clonotype was recovered from a woman aged 18 to 35 in good health and CMV-seronegative. The chain uses TRBV4-2 and TRBJ2-1; TRBD2 matches 8 bases. The sample comprised PBMCs. The CDR3, as DNA: TGTGCCAGCAGCCCCCACGGGCCGGGAGGGAATGAGCAGTTCTTC. This sequence encodes CASSPHGPGGNEQFF.